These 13 T cell receptor beta chains share one sample of origin, sequenced in a study of blood T cell repertoires in COVID-19. Method: immunoSEQ multiplex PCR; TCRdb's copy keeps in-frame clones and lacks some. The sample carries 150,000 or so clones, approximately 91% recorded once. Sequencing used peripheral blood. These receptors all stem from a man younger than 35 with acute or convalescent COVID-19.

The chain has TRBV10-2 and TRBJ1-4; TRBD1 is a possible D gene (5 bases). CDR1 WSHSY and CDR2 SAAADI come from the germline V gene. V lost 6 bases and J 5 bases, leaving 7 bases between the germline ends. The CDR3 runs 12 residues. The CDR3 sequence is CASRAGNEKLFF. The CDR3 nucleotides read TGCGCCAGCAGGGCAGGGAATGAAAAACTGTTTTTT.

The chain couples TRBV12-5 to TRBJ2-1, with TRBD2 identical over 8 bases. Looked up from germline, CDR1 is LGHNT and CDR2 is FRNRAP. The CDR3 sequence is 15 residues long. Trimming took 1 base from V and 4 from J; bases not matched to a gene: 3. The CDR3 DNA reads TGTGCTAGTGGTTTGGGTAGCGGGACTTACAATGAGCAGTTCTTC. This translates into CASGLGSGTYNEQFF.

This chain joins TRBV3-1 (or the pseudogene TRBV3-2) and TRBJ2-1; 8 bases map to TRBD1. The V gene end was trimmed by 4 bases and the J gene end by 5 bases; junction bases not matched to a gene: 4. The CDR3 is 14 residues long. The germline CDR1 and CDR2 sequences are LGHDT and YNNKEL (reference sequence). DNA for the CDR3: TGTGCCAGCAGCCCTCTGGACAGGGACAATGAGCAGTTCTTC. As protein: CASSPLDRDNEQFF.

In its sample, this clone was seen once. The chain recombines TRBV12-3 or TRBV12-4 with TRBJ2-2; weak D call: TRBD2 (5 bases). The V end was cut by 7 bases, the J end by 6 bases, with 9 bases between. The CDR3 totals 12 residues. The CDR3 nucleotides are TGTGCCAGCACCCAGCGGTCCGGGGAGCTGTTTTTT. It codes for CASTQRSGELFF.

V is TRBV7-9 and J is TRBJ1-2, with D possibly TRBD1 on 5 matching bases. The V gene lost 6 bases and the J gene lost 6 bases, with 17 bases spanning the gap. The CDR3 spans 14 residues. Germline values: CDR1 SEHNR, CDR2 FQNEAQ (reference sequence). The chain's CDR3 is CASSSSGGQNGYTF. The CDR3 nucleotides are TGTGCCAGCAGTTCCTCGGGGGGTCAGAATGGCTACACCTTC.

This chain links TRBV19 with TRBJ2-1, with D tentatively TRBD2 (6 bases). The V gene lost 2 bases and the J gene lost 4 bases, with 18 bases spanning the gap. The germline CDR1 and CDR2 sequences are LNHDA and SQIVND (reference sequence). This CDR3 comprises 17 residues. The CDR3 bases are TGTGCCAGTAGTATAATAACGGGAGTCGGGTCTTACAATGAGCAGTTCTTC. It is translated as CASSIITGVGSYNEQFF. The full variable domain, with the rest looked up from reference TRBV19 and TRBJ2-1, is DGGITQSPKYLFRKEGQNVTLSCEQNLNHDAMYWYRQDPGQGLRLIYYSQIVNDFQKGDIAEGYSVSREKKESFPLTVTSAQKNPTAFYLCASSIITGVGSYNEQFFGPGTRLTVL.

V is TRBV27 and J is TRBJ2-7, with 9 nucleotides matching TRBD2. Germline CDR1 is MNHEY and CDR2 is SMNVEV (reference sequence). V lost 4 bases and J lost 2; bases outside the gene matches: 3. The CDR3 is 14 amino acids. The DNA of the CDR3 is TGTGCCAGCAGTTCGACTAGCGGAACCTACGAGCAGTACTTC. Translating it yields CASSSTSGTYEQYF.

The chain employs TRBV3-1 (or the pseudogene TRBV3-2) and TRBJ1-1, with 8 bases lining up with TRBD1. With V trimmed by 4 bases and J by 1 base, 2 bases remained unmatched. The CDR3 consists of 14 residues. Per the germline V gene, CDR1 is LGHDT and CDR2 is YNNKEL (reference sequence). The CDR3 nucleotides are TGTGCCAGCAGCCGACAGGGGTCGAACACTGAAGCTTTCTTT. Amino acid sequence: CASSRQGSNTEAFF.

The gene calls are TRBV2 and TRBJ1-1, with 7 bases fitting TRBD1. Germline CDR1 and CDR2: SNHLY and FYNNEI. The CDR3 runs to 16 residues. V lost 5 bases, J lost 3 bases, and 12 bases stayed unmatched. As DNA, the CDR3 is TGTGCCAGCAGTCAACCGGACAGGTTAAGGGACACTGAAGCTTTCTTT. Its protein is CASSQPDRLRDTEAFF.

The CDR3 DNA reads as TGTGCCAGTAGCCGACGAACAGGGGGCGGTGAAAAACTGTTTTTT. It encodes CASSRRTGGGEKLFF. This chain links TRBV19 with TRBJ1-4; TRBD1 matches 9 bases. Germline V gene data show CDR1 as LNHDA and CDR2 as SQIVND (reference sequence). With V trimmed by 6 bases and J by 7 bases, 9 bases remained unmatched. The CDR3 is 15 amino acids. The full variable domain, rest sourced from reference TRBV19 and TRBJ1-4, is DGGITQSPKYLFRKEGQNVTLSCEQNLNHDAMYWYRQDPGQGLRLIYYSQIVNDFQKGDIAEGYSVSREKKESFPLTVTSAQKNPTAFYLCASSRRTGGGEKLFFGSGTQLSVL.

The chain employs TRBV5-5 and TRBJ1-1, with TRBD1 matching over 7 bases. The CDR3 is 13 residues long. The germline CDR1 and CDR2 sequences are SGHKS and YYEKEE (reference sequence). J lost 5 bases, V lost 4 bases, and 5 bases had no gene match. The CDR3 nucleotides read TGTGCCAGCAGCCCAGGGGGATGGACTGAAGCTTTCTTT. Translation: CASSPGGWTEAFF. Complete variable domain (other parts from reference TRBV5-5 and TRBJ1-1): DAGVTQSPTHLIKTRGQQVTLRCSPISGHKSVSWYQQVLGQGPQFIFQYYEKEERGRGNFPDRFSARQFPNYSSELNVNALLLGDSALYLCASSPGGWTEAFFGQGTRLTVV.

The CDR3 DNA sequence: TGTGCCAGCACCCCCCCCGAGGACTACGAGCAGTACTTC. Translated, it gives CASTPPEDYEQYF. V usage is TRBV12-3 or TRBV12-4 and J usage is TRBJ2-7; no reliable D call. Trimming took 7 bases from V and 3 from J, leaving 13 bases between them. The length of the CDR3 is 13 residues.

The rearrangement joins TRBV18 to TRBJ1-2, with 9 positions matching TRBD1. This CDR3 contains 13 residues. V trimming: 3 bases; J trimming: 6 bases; junction bases outside the gene matches: 2. Germline CDR1 KGHSH, CDR2 LQKENI. CDR3 region: CASSPRQGDGYTF. The CDR3 DNA is TGTGCCAGCTCACCTCGACAGGGGGATGGCTACACCTTC.